This is a list of T cell receptor beta chains from one sample in a study of technical replicates of blood from a few donors. Measured with immunoSEQ multiplex PCR; TCRdb has only the in-frame clones, and not every one. Altogether roughly 80,000 clones are present, 75% to 90% being singletons, with the ten largest covering 0.35% to 0.5%. The sample taken for sequencing was T cells isolated from PBMCs. These receptors were obtained from a human donor in good health. CDR3s include the opening cysteine and the closing phenylalanine or tryptophan. The D gene is left open where the match is weak. Not every row has a clone size; where given, it reads once, few, many or a size class.

V gene,J gene,clone size,D gene,CDR3 length,CDR3 DNA,CDR3 protein
TRBV11-3,TRBJ2-1,-,-,15,TGTGCCAGCAGCTTCGGAGAGAGCTCCTACAATGAGCAGTTCTTC,CASSFGESSYNEQFF
TRBV5-4,TRBJ2-7,-,TRBD2,15,TGTGCCAGCAGCTTGGGCGGGAGGTCTTCCTACGAGCAGTACTTC,CASSLGGRSSYEQYF
TRBV19,TRBJ1-1,-,TRBD1,13,TGTGCCAGTAATCGGGACAGGGACACTGAAGCTTTCTTT,CASNRDRDTEAFF
TRBV7-9,TRBJ1-5,-,-,13,TGTGCCAGCAGCCCTTATAGCAATCAGCCCCAGCATTTT,CASSPYSNQPQHF
TRBV6-1,TRBJ1-2,-,TRBD1,15,TGTGCCAGCAGTGAATGGTCGACAGGGCGGGGAGGCTACACCTTC,CASSEWSTGRGGYTF
TRBV5-5,TRBJ2-7,once,TRBD2,18,TGTGCCAGCAGCTTGTTTCTAGCGGGAGGACGACTTTCCTACGAGCAGTACTTC,CASSLFLAGGRLSYEQYF
TRBV19,TRBJ1-1,-,-,14,TGTGCCAGTAGTATAGGAAGAGAGGGATCTGAAGCTTTCTTT,CASSIGREGSEAFF
TRBV19,TRBJ1-5,few,TRBD1,17,TGTGCCAGTAGTAAAATGGGACAGGGGGCGCTTGGTCAGCCCCAGCATTTT,CASSKMGQGALGQPQHF
TRBV7-8,TRBJ1-4,once,-,15,TGTGCCAGCTCCGGGACGGGGGAGGTGAATGAAAAACTGTTTTTT,CASSGTGEVNEKLFF
TRBV4-2,TRBJ2-7,once,TRBD2,14,TGTGCCAGCAGCCAAGATCGGTGGCTAGCGGGAGCCTACTTC,CASSQDRWLAGAYF
TRBV6-5,TRBJ1-2,-,-,13,TGTGCCAGCTACGGACAGATGTGGAATGGCTACACCTTC,CASYGQMWNGYTF
TRBV5-1,TRBJ1-3,-,-,13,TGCGCCAGCAGCTTGGACAGGGTTGAGAAACTATATTTT,CASSLDRVEKLYF
TRBV9,TRBJ2-2,once,-,16,TGTGCCAGCAGCGCCAATCTAGCGACAAACACCGGGGAGCTGTTTTTT,CASSANLATNTGELFF
TRBV20-1,TRBJ1-1,-,TRBD1,11,TGCAGTGCTATGCGGGACAGGGGGGCTTTCTTT,CSAMRDRGAFF
TRBV7-3,TRBJ1-2,-,TRBD1,15,TGTGCCAGCAGCCCCTCGGACAGGGGAGTAGGAGGCTACACCTTC,CASSPSDRGVGGYTF
TRBV19,TRBJ2-7,-,TRBD1,14,TGTGCCAGTAGTATAGATGCAGGGGGCTACGAGCAGTACTTC,CASSIDAGGYEQYF
TRBV7-6,TRBJ2-5,-,TRBD1,16,TGTGCCAGCAGCCTAATGGGACAGGGGTTTGGAGAGACCCAGTACTTC,CASSLMGQGFGETQYF
TRBV15,TRBJ1-1,-,TRBD1,17,TGTGCCACCAGCAGAGGTGTAATCGACAGGGGGTCCACTGAAGCTTTCTTT,CATSRGVIDRGSTEAFF
TRBV2,TRBJ2-2,-,TRBD2,16,TGTGCCAGCAGTGAATTTTTGGCGGGAGGGACCGGGGAGCTGTTTTTT,CASSEFLAGGTGELFF
TRBV6-1,TRBJ1-1,-,-,12,TGTGCCAGCAGTATCACCAGAACGGGGGCTTTCTTT,CASSITRTGAFF
TRBV11-2,TRBJ1-1,-,-,13,TGTGCCAGCAGCTTAGTGGCAGCCTCGGAGGCTTTCTTT,CASSLVAASEAFF
TRBV25-1,TRBJ1-2,-,TRBD1,11,TGTGCCAGCAATACAGGGGTCGGCTACACCTTC,CASNTGVGYTF
TRBV5-1,TRBJ2-1,-,-,14,TGCGCCAGCAGCTTGGTCAGTGGCGAGGATGAGCAGTTCTTC,CASSLVSGEDEQFF
TRBV7-3,TRBJ1-1,-,-,16,TGTGCCAGCAGCTTAAGGGGGGGGGCGAGGGACACTGAAGCTTTCTTT,CASSLRGGARDTEAFF
TRBV7-6,TRBJ2-1,-,TRBD2,16,TGTGCCAGCAGCTTAGTTTTCGGGACTAGCGGCAATGAGCAGTTCTTC,CASSLVFGTSGNEQFF
TRBV30,TRBJ1-2,-,TRBD1,11,TGTGCCTGGGGACAGGGGAGCGGCTACACCTTC,CAWGQGSGYTF
TRBV11-2,TRBJ2-5,-,-,15,TGTGCCAGCAGCTTAGAAGGGACATCCCAAGAGACCCAGTACTTC,CASSLEGTSQETQYF
TRBV4-3,TRBJ2-1,-,-,16,TGCGCCAGCAGCCAAGATCTAGGGGGAGTGCACAATGAGCAGTTCTTC,CASSQDLGGVHNEQFF
TRBV5-1,TRBJ2-7,-,-,15,TGCGCCAGCAGCTTGTCCCCAACTAGCTCCTACGAGCAGTACTTC,CASSLSPTSSYEQYF
TRBV9,TRBJ2-2,-,TRBD2,17,TGTGCCAGCAGCGTAGGAGGGAGCGGGAGTATCACCGGGGAGCTGTTTTTT,CASSVGGSGSITGELFF
TRBV28,TRBJ1-4,-,TRBD1,18,TGTGCCAGCAGTTTAGGGTACTTGATGGGCAGGGGGAGTGAAAAACTGTTTTTT,CASSLGYLMGRGSEKLFF